This T cell receptor (beta chain) came from a study of OX40 agonist ivuxolimab in advanced cancers. Whole-study context: Ivuxolimab is an agonistic anti-OX40 (CD134) antibody, and patients were treated with it. Intravenous ivuxolimab at 0.01 to 10 mg/kg was given to patients every 2 weeks. Study-wide results and limits: There were also nonresponders showing low normalized T-cell clonal expansion. In the expanded peripheral T cells, antigen specificity was never determined.

Note on this clone: Its antigen remains unknown.

This CDR3 has 14 amino acids. Germline CDR1 and CDR2: SGHNT and YENEEA. Trimming shortened V by 3 bases and J by 2 bases, and 11 bases separated the two germline ends. Produced via immunoSEQ multiplex PCR; TCRdb's table is partial and in-frame only. This sample has 70,000 to 90,000 clones, with 70% to 85% found just once. The sample consisted of CD4+ or CD8+ T cells sorted from blood, taken in a trial of the OX40 agonist ivuxolimab. This receptor was taken from an adult with an advanced solid tumor such as melanoma, head and neck, liver or kidney cancer. The chain recombines TRBV11-3 with TRBJ2-7, with a possible D match to TRBD1 (6 bases). Written as DNA, the CDR3 is TGTGCCAGCAGCTTTTTGGGACAACCCTACGAGCAGTACTTC. Its protein is CASSFLGQPYEQYF.